The source of this TCR beta chain is a study of blood T cell repertoires in COVID-19. This clone appeared a single time. TCRdb keeps only in-frame clones here, not all; method: immunoSEQ multiplex PCR. Among 200,000 to 250,000 clones listed, roughly 85% were seen once. Trimming cost V 5 bases and J 10 bases; bases outside gene matches: 14. CDR1 is MGHDK, CDR2 SYGVNS, per germline. This CDR3 has 16 amino acids. This chain links TRBV25-1 with TRBJ1-6, with 7 bases lining up with TRBD1. The specimen sequenced was PBMCs or T cells enriched from blood (not recorded which). The TCR comes from a man between 25 and 39 years old who had recovered from COVID-19. Here the CDR3 DNA reads TGTGCCAGCAGTTCCCCCAAAGGGACAGCCGGATCACCCCTCCACTTT. It translates to CASSSPKGTAGSPLHF. Looking up the rest from reference TRBV25-1 and TRBJ1-6 gives the full variable domain: EADIYQTPRYLVIGTGKKITLECSQTMGHDKMYWYQQDPGMELHLIHYSYGVNSTEKGDLSSESTVSRIRTEHFPLTLESARPSHTSQYLCASSSPKGTAGSPLHFGNGTRLTVT.